This is a list of T cell receptor beta chains from one sample in a study of OX40 agonist ivuxolimab in advanced cancers. The assay was immunoSEQ multiplex PCR, and TCRdb's table has in-frame clones only and misses some. The sample holds 70,000 to 90,000 clones, over 75% seen once. This specimen was CD4+ or CD8+ T cells sorted from blood, taken in a trial of the OX40 agonist ivuxolimab. Receptors originate from an adult with an advanced solid tumor such as melanoma, head and neck, liver or kidney cancer. The CDR3 runs from the conserved cysteine through the conserved F or W. The D gene is left open where the match is weak. Rows give clone size only sometimes, using once, few, many, or a class for an expanded clone.

abundance: .; j_gene: TRBJ2-5; d_gene: .; v_gene: TRBV11-2; CDR3aa: CASSFTETQYF; CDR3nt: TGTGCCAGCAGCTTTACCGAGACCCAGTACTTC
abundance: .; j_gene: TRBJ1-3; d_gene: .; v_gene: TRBV11-2; CDR3aa: CASSLAPGYNRGNTIYF; CDR3nt: TGTGCCAGCAGCTTAGCCCCAGGCTATAATCGTGGAAACACCATATATTTT
abundance: .; j_gene: TRBJ2-7; d_gene: TRBD2; v_gene: TRBV7-2; CDR3aa: CASSAGLAGGVYEQYF; CDR3nt: TGTGCCAGCAGCGCGGGACTAGCGGGAGGAGTCTACGAGCAGTACTTC
abundance: .; j_gene: TRBJ2-7; d_gene: TRBD2; v_gene: TRBV7-2; CDR3aa: CASSLAGAGGGTGSYEQYF; CDR3nt: TGTGCCAGCAGCTTAGCGGGGGCGGGAGGAGGTACGGGGTCCTACGAGCAGTACTTC
abundance: .; j_gene: TRBJ2-1; d_gene: .; v_gene: TRBV9; CDR3aa: CASSVDILGGESDNEQFF; CDR3nt: TGTGCCAGCAGCGTAGATATTCTGGGCGGGGAATCCGACAATGAGCAGTTCTTC
abundance: .; j_gene: TRBJ1-5; d_gene: TRBD1; v_gene: TRBV10-3; CDR3aa: CATGQGGQPQHF; CDR3nt: TGTGCCACCGGACAGGGAGGTCAGCCCCAGCATTTT
abundance: .; j_gene: TRBJ2-1; d_gene: .; v_gene: TRBV5-4; CDR3aa: CASSVRVLEDEQFF; CDR3nt: TGTGCCAGCAGCGTCAGGGTCCTCGAGGATGAGCAGTTCTTC
abundance: .; j_gene: TRBJ2-3; d_gene: .; v_gene: TRBV18; CDR3aa: CASSTSTGPTSTDTQYF; CDR3nt: TGTGCCAGCTCAACGTCCACAGGACCAACTAGCACAGATACGCAGTATTTT
abundance: .; j_gene: TRBJ2-1; d_gene: .; v_gene: TRBV19; CDR3aa: CASSIDVGQTSYNEQFF; CDR3nt: TGTGCCAGTAGTATAGACGTTGGACAGACCAGCTACAATGAGCAGTTCTTC
abundance: .; j_gene: TRBJ2-1; d_gene: .; v_gene: TRBV7-9; CDR3aa: CASSLAAGFSYNEQFF; CDR3nt: TGTGCCAGCAGCTTAGCGGCGGGATTCTCCTACAATGAGCAGTTCTTC
abundance: .; j_gene: TRBJ2-1; d_gene: .; v_gene: TRBV29-1; CDR3aa: CSVKPPSVITYNEQFF; CDR3nt: TGCAGCGTTAAACCACCTAGCGTGATAACCTACAATGAGCAGTTCTTC
abundance: .; j_gene: TRBJ2-7; d_gene: TRBD1; v_gene: TRBV19; CDR3aa: CASSQTGGPYEQYF; CDR3nt: TGTGCCAGTAGTCAAACAGGGGGTCCCTACGAGCAGTACTTC
abundance: .; j_gene: TRBJ1-6; d_gene: .; v_gene: TRBV19; CDR3aa: CASSMMENSPLHF; CDR3nt: TGTGCCAGTAGTATGATGGAGAATTCACCCCTCCACTTT
abundance: .; j_gene: TRBJ2-3; d_gene: .; v_gene: TRBV21-1; CDR3aa: CASSRCRPFVAGSTDTQYF; CDR3nt: TGTGCCAGCAGCAGATGTAGACCTTTTGTAGCGGGGAGCACAGATACGCAGTATTTT
abundance: .; j_gene: TRBJ1-1; d_gene: TRBD1; v_gene: TRBV27; CDR3aa: CASSSNGQVVEAFF; CDR3nt: TGTGCCAGCAGTTCCAACGGACAGGTCGTTGAAGCTTTCTTT
abundance: once; j_gene: TRBJ2-1; d_gene: .; v_gene: TRBV27; CDR3aa: CASSKTGLPGNEQFF; CDR3nt: TGTGCCAGCAGCAAAACCGGCCTACCGGGGAATGAGCAGTTCTTC
abundance: .; j_gene: TRBJ2-4; d_gene: .; v_gene: TRBV2; CDR3aa: CASSGGAAKNIQYF; CDR3nt: TGTGCCAGCAGTGGGGGGGCGGCCAAAAACATTCAGTACTTC
abundance: .; j_gene: TRBJ2-5; d_gene: .; v_gene: TRBV5-1; CDR3aa: CASSFGGYQETQYF; CDR3nt: TGCGCCAGCAGCTTCGGAGGGTACCAAGAGACCCAGTACTTC
abundance: .; j_gene: TRBJ2-7; d_gene: .; v_gene: TRBV5-6; CDR3aa: CASSLTEYEQYF; CDR3nt: TGTGCCAGCAGCTTGACAGAATACGAGCAGTACTTC
abundance: .; j_gene: TRBJ2-1; d_gene: TRBD2; v_gene: TRBV19; CDR3aa: CASSTSGYNEQFF; CDR3nt: TGTGCCAGTAGTACTAGCGGGTACAATGAGCAGTTCTTC
abundance: .; j_gene: TRBJ2-7; d_gene: .; v_gene: TRBV6-5; CDR3aa: CASSYLGAGRSYEQYF; CDR3nt: TGTGCCAGCAGTTACCTTGGGGCAGGGAGAAGCTACGAGCAGTACTTC
abundance: .; j_gene: TRBJ1-2; d_gene: .; v_gene: TRBV19; CDR3aa: CASSRAFIANYGYTF; CDR3nt: TGTGCCAGTAGTAGGGCTTTTATCGCTAACTATGGCTACACCTTC
abundance: .; j_gene: TRBJ1-2; d_gene: .; v_gene: TRBV7-6; CDR3aa: CASSLDPNYGYTF; CDR3nt: TGTGCCAGCAGCCTAGATCCTAACTATGGCTACACCTTC
abundance: .; j_gene: TRBJ2-1; d_gene: .; v_gene: TRBV19; CDR3aa: CASSSGQSRINEQFF; CDR3nt: TGTGCCAGTAGTAGTGGACAATCCCGGATCAATGAGCAGTTCTTC
abundance: once; j_gene: TRBJ2-1; d_gene: TRBD2; v_gene: TRBV6-5; CDR3aa: CASRSSGRGGEQFF; CDR3nt: TGTGCCAGCAGATCTAGCGGGAGGGGAGGCGAGCAGTTCTTC
abundance: .; j_gene: TRBJ1-1; d_gene: .; v_gene: TRBV10-3; CDR3aa: CAISAAGPEAFF; CDR3nt: TGTGCCATCAGTGCGGCAGGGCCTGAAGCTTTCTTT
abundance: .; j_gene: TRBJ1-4; d_gene: .; v_gene: TRBV4-3; CDR3aa: CASSQGPGRRNEKLFF; CDR3nt: TGCGCCAGCAGCCAAGGGCCGGGACGGAGAAATGAAAAACTGTTTTTT
abundance: .; j_gene: TRBJ2-3; d_gene: TRBD2; v_gene: TRBV5-4; CDR3aa: CASSPSRLAAKRVTDTQYF; CDR3nt: TGTGCCAGCAGCCCCTCCCGACTAGCGGCTAAGAGGGTCACAGATACGCAGTATTTT
abundance: .; j_gene: TRBJ2-6; d_gene: TRBD1; v_gene: TRBV19; CDR3aa: CASTRSTGGSGANVLTF; CDR3nt: TGTGCCAGTACCCGGTCGACAGGGGGCTCTGGGGCCAACGTCCTGACTTTC
abundance: once; j_gene: TRBJ2-3; d_gene: TRBD2; v_gene: TRBV6-5; CDR3aa: CASSYLGGRGIDTQYF; CDR3nt: TGTGCCAGCAGTTACCTCGGCGGGAGGGGGATAGATACGCAGTATTTT
abundance: .; j_gene: TRBJ2-7; d_gene: TRBD2; v_gene: TRBV5-1; CDR3aa: CASSFSGSQYEQYF; CDR3nt: TGCGCCAGCAGCTTCAGCGGGAGCCAGTACGAGCAGTACTTC
abundance: .; j_gene: TRBJ2-1; d_gene: TRBD2; v_gene: TRBV19; CDR3aa: CASTIMAASGRQREVF; CDR3nt: TGTGCCAGTACCATTATGGCGGCTAGCGGGCGACAAAGAGAGGTCTTC
abundance: .; j_gene: TRBJ2-5; d_gene: .; v_gene: TRBV7-8; CDR3aa: CASSPGWGVVDQYF; CDR3nt: TGTGCCAGCAGCCCGGGGTGGGGGGTGGTGGACCAGTACTTC
abundance: .; j_gene: TRBJ2-7; d_gene: .; v_gene: TRBV9; CDR3aa: CASSGNSDEQYF; CDR3nt: TGTGCCAGCAGCGGGAACAGCGACGAGCAGTACTTC
abundance: once; j_gene: TRBJ2-7; d_gene: TRBD1; v_gene: TRBV2; CDR3aa: CASRRQGQGEQYF; CDR3nt: TGTGCCAGCAGGCGACAGGGCCAAGGTGAGCAGTACTTC
abundance: .; j_gene: TRBJ2-1; d_gene: .; v_gene: TRBV5-1; CDR3aa: CASSASTDPLAVQFF; CDR3nt: TGCGCCAGCAGCGCCTCGACGGACCCGCTCGCGGTGCAGTTCTTC
abundance: .; j_gene: TRBJ1-5; d_gene: TRBD1; v_gene: TRBV2; CDR3aa: CATRQGSHSNQPQHF; CDR3nt: TGTGCCACCAGACAGGGGAGTCATAGCAATCAGCCCCAGCATTTT
abundance: .; j_gene: TRBJ1-1; d_gene: .; v_gene: TRBV4-2; CDR3aa: CASSQERTMNTEAFF; CDR3nt: TGTGCCAGCAGCCAAGAAAGAACAATGAACACTGAAGCTTTCTTT
abundance: .; j_gene: TRBJ2-7; d_gene: .; v_gene: TRBV29-1; CDR3aa: CSVRQTPLEQYF; CDR3nt: TGCAGCGTTCGACAGACTCCGCTCGAGCAGTACTTC
abundance: .; j_gene: TRBJ2-3; d_gene: .; v_gene: TRBV19; CDR3aa: CASSERSTSYTDTQYF; CDR3nt: TGTGCCAGTAGTGAAAGGTCCACCTCTTACACAGATACGCAGTATTTT
abundance: .; j_gene: TRBJ2-2; d_gene: .; v_gene: TRBV6-5; CDR3aa: CASSWDLTGELFF; CDR3nt: TGTGCCAGCAGTTGGGACTTGACCGGGGAGCTGTTTTTT
abundance: many; j_gene: TRBJ1-2; d_gene: .; v_gene: TRBV6-5; CDR3aa: CASSYGGPNYGYTF; CDR3nt: TGTGCCAGCAGTTACGGGGGCCCTAACTATGGCTACACCTTC
abundance: .; j_gene: TRBJ1-2; d_gene: .; v_gene: TRBV4-2; CDR3aa: CASSQGNYGYTF; CDR3nt: TGTGCCAGCAGCCAAGGTAACTATGGCTACACCTTC
abundance: .; j_gene: TRBJ2-1; d_gene: .; v_gene: TRBV19; CDR3aa: CASSYALGSYNEQFF; CDR3nt: TGTGCCAGTAGCTACGCCTTAGGCTCCTACAATGAGCAGTTCTTC
abundance: .; j_gene: TRBJ2-7; d_gene: .; v_gene: TRBV6-5; CDR3aa: CAISDVQIYEQYF; CDR3nt: TGTGCCATCAGTGATGTTCAGATCTACGAGCAGTACTTC
abundance: .; j_gene: TRBJ2-5; d_gene: .; v_gene: TRBV7-2; CDR3aa: CASSPTGWAETQYF; CDR3nt: TGTGCCAGCAGCCCTACAGGGTGGGCAGAGACCCAGTACTTC
abundance: .; j_gene: TRBJ2-5; d_gene: .; v_gene: TRBV7-7; CDR3aa: CASSLWGGETQYF; CDR3nt: TGTGCCAGCAGCTTATGGGGAGGAGAGACCCAGTACTTC
abundance: .; j_gene: TRBJ1-2; d_gene: .; v_gene: TRBV5-5; CDR3aa: CASSLTVSVPGYTF; CDR3nt: TGTGCCAGCAGCTTGACAGTGAGTGTACCTGGCTACACCTTC
abundance: .; j_gene: TRBJ2-7; d_gene: .; v_gene: TRBV27; CDR3aa: CASSFWSGETYEQYF; CDR3nt: TGTGCCAGCAGTTTCTGGTCAGGCGAAACCTACGAGCAGTACTTC
abundance: .; j_gene: TRBJ1-6; d_gene: TRBD1; v_gene: TRBV25-1; CDR3aa: CASSEGRTGGNSPLHF; CDR3nt: TGTGCCAGCAGTGAAGGCCGGACAGGGGGGAATTCACCCCTCCACTTT
abundance: .; j_gene: TRBJ2-7; d_gene: .; v_gene: TRBV11-2; CDR3aa: CASSLTGAGGSYEQYF; CDR3nt: TGTGCCAGCAGCTTAACGGGCGCCGGGGGCTCCTACGAGCAGTACTTC
abundance: .; j_gene: TRBJ2-4; d_gene: .; v_gene: TRBV10-3; CDR3aa: CAISEWAPGKNIQYF; CDR3nt: TGTGCCATCAGTGAGTGGGCGCCGGGTAAGAACATTCAGTACTTC
abundance: .; j_gene: TRBJ2-3; d_gene: .; v_gene: TRBV18; CDR3aa: CASSPVVGTDTQYF; CDR3nt: TGTGCCAGCTCACCAGTAGTAGGGACAGATACGCAGTATTTT
abundance: .; j_gene: TRBJ1-2; d_gene: .; v_gene: TRBV29-1; CDR3aa: CSGTDRNYGYTF; CDR3nt: TGCAGCGGAACCGACAGGAACTATGGCTACACCTTC
abundance: .; j_gene: TRBJ1-6; d_gene: TRBD1; v_gene: TRBV9; CDR3aa: CASSPRTGDSPLHF; CDR3nt: TGTGCCAGCAGCCCTCGGACAGGGGATTCACCCCTCCACTTT